Listed below are T cell receptor beta chains from one sample, sequenced in a study of blood T cell repertoires in COVID-19. Only in-frame clones appear in the TCRdb table, and some are missing; sequencing was by immunoSEQ multiplex PCR. This table holds approximately 54,000 clones, more than 80% found once. Sample: peripheral blood. These receptors originate from a woman aged 55-70 years with acute or convalescent COVID-19. CDR3s leave out the opening cysteine and the closing phenylalanine or tryptophan. For some rows the clone size is stated as once, few or many, or as a class when expanded; others skip it.

CDR3,size,V,length
SVGADYQPQH,-,TRBV29-1,10
SVELTGHNTYEQY,-,TRBV29-1,13
ASSLAGGAYEQY,-,TRBV7-9,12
ASRLRDRVRPQH,-,TRBV28,12
ASSLTSGGGNEQF,-,TRBV7-3,13
SACPGLKETQY,-,TRBV29-1,11
ASSSQGTTEAF,-,TRBV6-5,11
ASSPITGRGYDNEQF,-,TRBV4-1,15
ASRDPRDRFNQPQH,-,TRBV12-2,14
ASSTTGNQPQH,once,TRBV7-8,11
ASSRLGGAENEQF,-,TRBV27,13
ASSLSQGIGGYT,-,TRBV7-8,12
ASREGAVLNTEAF,-,TRBV19,13
ASSQGRDTEAF,-,TRBV3-1/TRBV3-2,11
ASSQGAGEADTQY,-,TRBV4-2,13
ASSQGTASYEQY,-,TRBV19,12
ASSSTPGQNYNSPLH,-,TRBV5-6,15